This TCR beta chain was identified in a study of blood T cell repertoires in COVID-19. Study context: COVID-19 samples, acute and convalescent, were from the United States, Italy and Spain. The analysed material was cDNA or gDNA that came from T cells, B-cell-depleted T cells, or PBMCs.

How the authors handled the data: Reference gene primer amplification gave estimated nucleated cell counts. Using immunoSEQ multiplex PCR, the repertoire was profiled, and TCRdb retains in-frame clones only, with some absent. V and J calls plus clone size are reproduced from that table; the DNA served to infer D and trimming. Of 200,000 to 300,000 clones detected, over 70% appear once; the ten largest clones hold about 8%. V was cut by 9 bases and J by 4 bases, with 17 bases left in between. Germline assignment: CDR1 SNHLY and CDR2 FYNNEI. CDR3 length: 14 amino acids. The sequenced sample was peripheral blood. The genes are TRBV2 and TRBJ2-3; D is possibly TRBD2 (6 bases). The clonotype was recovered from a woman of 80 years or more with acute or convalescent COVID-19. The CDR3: CASYLAIDADTQYF. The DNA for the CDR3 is TGTGCCAGTTACCTAGCGATCGATGCAGATACGCAGTATTTT.